Below, 24 T cell receptor beta chains from the same sample are listed, as sequenced in a study of technical replicates of blood from a handful of donors. Here immunoSEQ multiplex PCR was the method, and the copy in TCRdb shows in-frame clones only, minus some. The profile shows around 100,000 clones, approximately 95% of them singletons. The sequenced sample consisted of T cells isolated from PBMCs. Source of these receptors: a human donor in good health.

J is TRBJ2-1 and V is TRBV28, with TRBD2 matching 7 bases. CDR1 and CDR2 from the germline V gene are MDHEN and SYDVKM. CDR3 length: 16 amino acids. V shed 1 base, J shed 6 bases, and the junction held 9 bases outside the gene matches. The CDR3 DNA reads TGTGCCAGCAGTTTATCCCCAGAGGTAGCGGGCAATGAGCAGTTCTTC. Residues: CASSLSPEVAGNEQFF.

The V and J genes are TRBV11-3 and TRBJ1-1; D uncertain. The V gene's germline CDR1 is SGHNT and CDR2 YENEEA. The CDR3 sequence is 13 residues long. Trimming shortened V by 2 bases and J by 4 bases, and 8 bases separated the two germline ends. The CDR3, as DNA: TGTGCCAGCAGCTTAAGTGGAGGCACTGAAGCTTTCTTT. The encoded protein is CASSLSGGTEAFF.

This sequence joins TRBV5-1 and TRBJ1-1, with a possible D match to TRBD1 (6 bases). Trimming pared 4 bases from V and 3 bases from J, leaving 22 bases between. The V gene's germline CDR1 is SGHRS and CDR2 YFSETQ. This CDR3 region has 17 residues. CDR3 in DNA: TGCGCCAGCAGCCCCACGAGGGGGAGTTGGTTGGACACTGAAGCTTTCTTT. Translated, it gives CASSPTRGSWLDTEAFF.

The gene calls are TRBV7-9 and TRBJ2-7, with D possibly matching TRBD1 (5 bases). The CDR3 contains 13 residues. CDR1 is SEHNR, CDR2 FQNEAQ, per germline (reference sequence). CDR3 amino acids: CAVWGSRSYEQYF. CDR3 in DNA: TGTGCAGTCTGGGGCTCCCGCTCCTACGAGCAGTACTTC.

The CDR3 DNA is TGTGCCAGTAGTGGGGCAGGGGACGAGCAGTACTTC. This encodes CASSGAGDEQYF. The chain joins TRBV19 to TRBJ2-7; weak D call: TRBD1 (6 bases). The CDR3 has 12 residues. The V end was cut by 5 bases, the J end by 5 bases, with 10 bases between. The germline CDR1 and CDR2 sequences are LNHDA and SQIVND (reference sequence).

The V call is TRBV9, the J call TRBJ1-1; 7 bases match TRBD1. The V and J ends lost 3 bases and 1 base, in that order; junction bases with no gene match: 3. CDR3 length: 14 amino acids. Looked up from germline, CDR1 is SGDLS and CDR2 is YYNGEE. The CDR3 here is CASSDRDRNTEAFF. The CDR3 DNA is TGTGCCAGCAGCGACCGGGACAGGAACACTGAAGCTTTCTTT.

The rearrangement joins TRBV7-9 to TRBJ1-3; D gene uncertain. This CDR3 contains 16 residues. Germline V gene sequence: CDR1 SEHNR, CDR2 FQNEAQ (reference sequence). V was cut by 5 bases and J by 8 bases, with 22 bases left in between. CDR3 residues: CASSPIQVVGRDTIYF. The CDR3 DNA reads TGTGCCAGCAGCCCTATCCAGGTCGTAGGTAGAGACACCATATATTTT.

V gene TRBV11-2 combines with J gene TRBJ2-3; the match to TRBD2 covers 8 bases. CDR1 and CDR2 (germline): SGHAT, FQNNGV. The length of the CDR3 is 15 residues. Trimming removed 5 bases from V and 5 bases from J; junction bases left unmatched: 9. In nucleotides, the CDR3 is TGTGCCAGCAGCCCGGGGACTAGTAATATAGATACGCAGTATTTT. Protein product: CASSPGTSNIDTQYF.

This clone has a single count. The V and J genes are TRBV14 and TRBJ1-1; 7 nucleotides align to TRBD1. Trimming took 5 bases from V and 3 from J; bases not matched to a gene: 3. The CDR3 consists of 13 residues. CDR1 is SGHDN, CDR2 FVKESK, per germline. CDR3 sequence reads: CASSSQGYTEAFF. Written as DNA, the CDR3 is TGTGCCAGCAGCTCACAGGGGTACACTGAAGCTTTCTTT. Combining the CDR3 with reference TRBV14 and TRBJ1-1 gives the whole variable domain EAGVTQFPSHSVIEKGQTVTLRCDPISGHDNLYWYRRVMGKEIKFLLHFVKESKQDESGMPNNRFLAERTGGTYSTLKVQPAELEDSGVYFCASSSQGYTEAFFGQGTRLTVV.

The V and J genes are TRBV30 and TRBJ2-3; D gene uncertain. Germline V gives CDR1 GTSNPN, CDR2 SVGIG (reference sequence). Trimming left V 3 bases short and J 7 bases short, with 8 bases between. This CDR3 is built from 11 residues. The CDR3 sequence: CAWRNDYTQYF. In DNA form, the CDR3 reads TGTGCCTGGAGGAACGACTATACGCAGTATTTT.

This clone was seen once. The chain employs TRBV5-1 and TRBJ2-3, with 8 positions matching TRBD1. From germline, CDR1 is SGHRS and CDR2 YFSETQ. V lost 4 bases to trimming and J lost 2 bases; unmatched junction nucleotides: 6. The CDR3 loop spans 15 amino acids. Written as DNA, the CDR3 is TGCGCCAGCAGCCAGAGGACAGGGTACACAGATACGCAGTATTTT. Translated: CASSQRTGYTDTQYF.

The chain links TRBV28 to TRBJ2-7; maybe TRBD2 (5 bases). The CDR3 is 12 amino acids. V dropped 7 bases and J dropped 4 bases, with 11 bases sitting between them. Germline CDR1 is MDHEN and CDR2 is SYDVKM. CDR3 region: CASTEGLYEQYF. The CDR3 DNA sequence: TGTGCCAGCACAGAGGGATTGTACGAGCAGTACTTC.

This chain joins TRBV6-6 and TRBJ1-5; D might be TRBD1 (6 bases). CDR1 MNHNY and CDR2 SVGAGI come from the germline V gene (reference sequence). Trimming stripped 8 bases from V and 3 bases from J, with 17 bases between. CDR3 length equals 15 residues. The CDR3 DNA is TGTGCCAGCGCTCGTAGGGCAGGGGCCAATCAGCCCCAGCATTTT. Translation gives CASARRAGANQPQHF.

V and J are TRBV4-1 and TRBJ2-7, with D hard to call. This CDR3 has 18 residues. CDR1 is MGHRA and CDR2 is YSYEKL in the germline V gene. V shed 3 bases and J shed 0 bases, with 21 bases lying between them. CDR3: CASSQLFTISRSSYEQYF. DNA for the CDR3: TGCGCCAGCAGCCAGCTTTTTACTATCAGCAGAAGCTCCTACGAGCAGTACTTC.

The chain recombines TRBV28 with TRBJ2-1, with TRBD1 as a possible D gene (6 bases). Looked up from germline, CDR1 is MDHEN and CDR2 is SYDVKM. The CDR3 extends over 16 amino acids. The V and J ends lost 5 bases and 4 bases respectively, with 18 bases between them. CDR3 sequence reads: CASSRQATGHYNEQFF. DNA for the CDR3: TGTGCCAGCAGTAGGCAAGCGACAGGTCATTACAATGAGCAGTTCTTC.

This rearrangement joins TRBV7-3 to TRBJ1-1; D is ambiguous. Trimming took off 5 bases at V and 3 bases at J, with 10 bases between the two ends. This CDR3 has 13 amino acids. CDR1 SGHTA and CDR2 FQGTGA come from the germline V gene. The CDR3 here is CASSLNEDTEAFF. CDR3 in DNA: TGTGCCAGCAGCCTAAACGAGGACACTGAAGCTTTCTTT.

The table lists this clone with a count of one. The V and J genes are TRBV6-1 and TRBJ2-1; tentatively, D is TRBD1 (6 bases). Trimming pared 4 bases from V and 6 bases from J, leaving 16 bases between. CDR1 is MNHNS and CDR2 is SASEGT in the germline V gene. The CDR3 sequence is 15 residues long. CDR3 protein: CASSAPSQGLNEQFF. Written as DNA, the CDR3 is TGTGCCAGCAGTGCCCCATCGCAGGGGCTCAATGAGCAGTTCTTC.

V usage is TRBV11-2 and J usage is TRBJ2-1, with 9 bases that match TRBD2. Losses at the gene ends were 2 bases for V and 2 bases for J; bases not matched to a gene: 4. This CDR3 contains 16 residues. The V gene's germline CDR1 is SGHAT and CDR2 FQNNGV. CDR3: CASSLSSGATYNEQFF. DNA of the CDR3: TGTGCCAGCAGCTTATCTAGCGGGGCCACCTACAATGAGCAGTTCTTC.

The V gene is TRBV7-2, the J gene TRBJ2-1, with TRBD2 matching over 13 bases. Germline CDR1 is SGHTA and CDR2 is FQGNSA. V dropped 5 bases and J dropped 7; count of bases not matched to a gene: 8. This CDR3 region has 16 residues. This CDR3 is CASSLTSGRALNEQFF. CDR3 sequence (DNA): TGTGCCAGCAGCCTAACTAGCGGGAGGGCCCTGAATGAGCAGTTCTTC.

The chain joins TRBV27 to TRBJ1-2, with TRBD1 identical over 9 bases. CDR1 MNHEY and CDR2 SMNVEV come from the germline V gene (reference sequence). The J segment lost 6 bases and the V segment lost 0 bases, leaving 5 bases of the junction unmatched. This CDR3 comprises 15 residues. As DNA, the CDR3 is TGTGCCAGCAGTTTATCGAGTTGGACAGGGGATGGCTACACCTTC. Its protein product is CASSLSSWTGDGYTF.

V and J are TRBV11-1 and TRBJ1-1; 8 nucleotides agree with TRBD1. The length of the CDR3 is 14 residues. Germline CDR1 is SGHAT and CDR2 is FQDESV (reference sequence). With V trimmed by 5 bases and J by 4 bases, 6 bases remained unmatched. The CDR3 loop is CASSPDRVVTEAFF. DNA of the CDR3: TGTGCCAGCAGCCCGGACAGGGTTGTCACTGAAGCTTTCTTT.

This chain links TRBV28 with TRBJ1-1; D ambiguous. This CDR3 spans 13 amino acids. V dropped 8 bases and J dropped 1 base, with 11 bases sitting between them. The germline V gene encodes CDR1 MDHEN and CDR2 SYDVKM. CDR3 loop: CASGEVSNTEAFF. The DNA for the CDR3 is TGTGCCAGCGGGGAGGTGTCGAACACTGAAGCTTTCTTT.

This clone was recorded once. This chain joins TRBV7-3 and TRBJ2-3, with a tentative D call TRBD2 (6 bases). The V end was cut by 4 bases, the J end by 2 bases, with 16 bases between. The germline CDR1 and CDR2 sequences are SGHTA and FQGTGA. This CDR3 region has 16 residues. The CDR3 DNA reads TGTGCCAGCAGCTCCACGGGACTTTCTAACACAGATACGCAGTATTTT. Residues: CASSSTGLSNTDTQYF.

The genes are TRBV7-9 and TRBJ2-3; 8 bases agree with TRBD1. The CDR3 has 15 residues. CDR1 is SEHNR, CDR2 FQNEAQ, per germline (reference sequence). V lost 2 bases to trimming and J lost 0 bases; unmatched junction nucleotides: 1. CDR3 DNA: TGTGCCAGCAGCTTAAGGGACAGGAGCACAGATACGCAGTATTTT. It codes for CASSLRDRSTDTQYF.